This T cell receptor (beta chain) is from a study of blood T cell repertoires in COVID-19. Per the original data handling: Amplifying reference gene primers gave estimates of nucleated cell counts. Here immunoSEQ multiplex PCR was the method, and the copy in TCRdb shows in-frame clones only, minus some. V, J and clone size are those of that table, while D and trimming were read from the DNA. The sample includes some 310,000 clones, about 90% of them seen just once. V lost 4 bases to trimming and J lost 1 base, with 13 bases between them. CDR1 is GTSNPN, CDR2 SVGIG, per germline (reference sequence). CDR3 length: 14 residues. Study members were between about 18 and 100 years old and lived in 20 to 30 US regions. Participants had their cohort set by participant-reported clinical history.

J is TRBJ1-2 and V is TRBV30; no reliable D call. Sequencing was carried out using PBMCs or T cells enriched from blood (not recorded which). The TCR was taken from a woman aged 30 to 39 who had recovered from COVID-19. In nucleotides, the CDR3 is TGTGCCTGGATTCAGAGGGCCCTTAACTATGGCTACACCTTC. Its translation: CAWIQRALNYGYTF.